This T cell receptor beta chain was sequenced in a study of cytomegalovirus exposure and HLA in healthy donors. About the study: There were 117 million unique TCR beta sequences, drawn from about 180 million T cells, in an earlier analysis.

Primers: 60 Vbeta forward and 13 Jbeta reverse. Sequenced by immunoSEQ multiplex PCR; TCRdb stores in-frame clones only, minus some. This repertoire shows about 150,000 clones, 70% found once; its top ten account for roughly 2%. V lost 0 bases, J lost 0 bases, and 4 bases stayed unmatched. The germline V gene has CDR1 MDHEN and CDR2 SYDVKM. The CDR3 covers 16 residues. The table lists this clone with a few counts. The chain joins TRBV28 to TRBJ1-1; TRBD1 aligns across 7 bases. Sequencing was performed on PBMCs. The TCR comes from a woman aged 60 to 75 in good health and CMV-seropositive. The CDR3 sequence: CASSLWQGDVNTEAFF. Written as DNA, the CDR3 is TGTGCCAGCAGTTTATGGCAGGGGGATGTGAACACTGAAGCTTTCTTT.